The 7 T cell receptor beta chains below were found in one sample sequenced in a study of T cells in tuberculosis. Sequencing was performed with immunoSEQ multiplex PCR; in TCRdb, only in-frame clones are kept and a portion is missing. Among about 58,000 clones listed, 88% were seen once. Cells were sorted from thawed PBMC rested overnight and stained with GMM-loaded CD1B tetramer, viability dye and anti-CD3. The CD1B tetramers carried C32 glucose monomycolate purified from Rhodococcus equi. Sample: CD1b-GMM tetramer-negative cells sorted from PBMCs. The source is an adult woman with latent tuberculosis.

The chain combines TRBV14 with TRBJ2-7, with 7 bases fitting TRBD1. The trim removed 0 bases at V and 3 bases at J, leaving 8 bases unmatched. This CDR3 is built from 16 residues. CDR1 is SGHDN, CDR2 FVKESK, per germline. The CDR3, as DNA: TGTGCCAGCAGCCAAGATATAAGGGGGCGGAACTACGAGCAGTACTTC. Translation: CASSQDIRGRNYEQYF.

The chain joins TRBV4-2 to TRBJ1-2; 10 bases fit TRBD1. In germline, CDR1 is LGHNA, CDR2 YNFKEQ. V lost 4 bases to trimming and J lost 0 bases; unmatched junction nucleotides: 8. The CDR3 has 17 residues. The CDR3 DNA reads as TGTGCCAGCAGCCCCCTTCGAGGACAGGGGGCTAACTATGGCTACACCTTC. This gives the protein CASSPLRGQGANYGYTF.

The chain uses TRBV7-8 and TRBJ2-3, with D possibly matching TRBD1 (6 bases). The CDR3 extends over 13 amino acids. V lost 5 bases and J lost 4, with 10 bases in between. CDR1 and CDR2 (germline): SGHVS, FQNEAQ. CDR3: CASSLTGSDTQYF. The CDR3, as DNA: TGTGCCAGCAGCCTCACAGGGTCAGATACGCAGTATTTT.

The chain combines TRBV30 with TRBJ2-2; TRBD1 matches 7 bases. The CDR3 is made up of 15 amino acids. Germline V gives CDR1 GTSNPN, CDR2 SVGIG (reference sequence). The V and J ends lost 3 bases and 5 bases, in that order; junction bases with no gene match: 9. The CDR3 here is CAWRVGQRLTGELFF. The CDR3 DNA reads TGTGCCTGGAGGGTGGGACAGAGGTTGACCGGGGAGCTGTTTTTT.

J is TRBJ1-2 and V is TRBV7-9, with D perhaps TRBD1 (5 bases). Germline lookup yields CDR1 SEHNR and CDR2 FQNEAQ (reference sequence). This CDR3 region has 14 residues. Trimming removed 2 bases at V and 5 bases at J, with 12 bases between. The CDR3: CASSLRGRPYGYTF. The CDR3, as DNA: TGTGCCAGCAGCTTAAGGGGTCGACCATATGGCTACACCTTC.

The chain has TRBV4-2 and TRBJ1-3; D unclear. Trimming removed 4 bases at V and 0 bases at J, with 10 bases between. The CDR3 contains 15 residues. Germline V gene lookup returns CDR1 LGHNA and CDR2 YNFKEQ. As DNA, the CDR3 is TGTGCCAGCAGCCCCCTGACTGACTCTGGAAACACCATATATTTT. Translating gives CASSPLTDSGNTIYF.

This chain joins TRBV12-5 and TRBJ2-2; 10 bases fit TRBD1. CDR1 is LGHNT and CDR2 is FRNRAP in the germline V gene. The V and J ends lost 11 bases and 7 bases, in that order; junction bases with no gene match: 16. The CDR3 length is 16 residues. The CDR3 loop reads CAPPRDRGPLDGELFF. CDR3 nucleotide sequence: TGTGCTCCGCCGCGGGACAGGGGACCCTTAGACGGGGAGCTGTTTTTT.